These T cell receptor beta chains were read from a single sample in a study of post-analysis software for immune sequencing data. One entry per CDR3 protein, called by TCRdb with MiXCR from the PCR reads. Here the sample spans hundreds of thousands of distinct CDR3 sequences, 53% being singletons. The sequencing input was blood. The receptor source for this set is a girl aged 10-17 years with multiple sclerosis. The CDR3 runs from the conserved cysteine through the conserved F or W. D genes are given only for firm matches. A clone size is listed for some rows: how often the clone was seen (once, few, many), or a class if it is expanded.

abundance: NA
v_gene: TRBV4-1
d_gene: NA
j_gene: TRBJ2-5
CDR3nt: TGCGCCAGCAGCCAAGACCAGGTCTCCCAAGAGCAGTACTTC
CDR3aa: CASSQDQVSQEQYF

abundance: NA
v_gene: TRBV12-3/TRBV12-4
d_gene: NA
j_gene: TRBJ1-1
CDR3nt: TGTGCCAGCAGTATCGCCAGCACAGGGAAAGTTTACGCTGAAGCTTTCTTT
CDR3aa: CASSIASTGKVYAEAFF

abundance: NA
v_gene: TRBV9
d_gene: TRBD1
j_gene: TRBJ2-7
CDR3nt: TGTGCCAGCAGCGTAGACGGGACAGGGCTCAACGAGCAGTACTTC
CDR3aa: CASSVDGTGLNEQYF

abundance: NA
v_gene: TRBV10-3
d_gene: NA
j_gene: TRBJ2-7
CDR3nt: TGTGCCATCAGCCCCCTTGCCAGCTCCTACGAGCAGTACTTC
CDR3aa: CAISPLASSYEQYF

abundance: few
v_gene: TRBV29-1
d_gene: NA
j_gene: TRBJ1-2
CDR3nt: TGCAGCGTTGCCCAAATGACAGCTAACTATGGCTACACCTTC
CDR3aa: CSVAQMTANYGYTF

abundance: NA
v_gene: TRBV7-2
d_gene: NA
j_gene: TRBJ2-7
CDR3nt: TGTGCCAGCAGCCCCCTTCGGGCGATACCTACCTACGAGCAGTACTTC
CDR3aa: CASSPLRAIPTYEQYF

abundance: NA
v_gene: TRBV12-3/TRBV12-4
d_gene: TRBD1
j_gene: TRBJ2-6
CDR3nt: TGTGCCAGCAGTAGTGTTGGGACAGGGGTTACCTCTGGGGCCAACGTCCTGACTTTC
CDR3aa: CASSSVGTGVTSGANVLTF

abundance: NA
v_gene: TRBV5-1
d_gene: NA
j_gene: TRBJ2-6
CDR3nt: TGCGCCAGCAGCCCCGCCGGAGGGGCCAACGTCCTGACTTTC
CDR3aa: CASSPAGGANVLTF

abundance: NA
v_gene: TRBV3-1
d_gene: TRBD2
j_gene: TRBJ2-5
CDR3nt: TGTGCCAGCAGGCCTGGACTAGCGGGAGCTTGGGAGCAGTACTTC
CDR3aa: CASRPGLAGAWEQYF

abundance: NA
v_gene: TRBV9
d_gene: TRBD2
j_gene: TRBJ2-5
CDR3nt: TGTGCCAGCAGCGTAGCGGGGGGCCAAGAGACCCAGTACTTC
CDR3aa: CASSVAGGQETQYF

abundance: once
v_gene: TRBV6-1
d_gene: NA
j_gene: TRBJ2-1
CDR3nt: TGTGCCAGCCACAGGAGCTCCTACAATGAGCAGTTCTTC
CDR3aa: CASHRSSYNEQFF

abundance: NA
v_gene: TRBV5-1
d_gene: NA
j_gene: TRBJ1-1
CDR3nt: TGCGCCAGCAGCTTGGAGGATTCAGTGGGGTATGAAGCTTTCTTT
CDR3aa: CASSLEDSVGYEAFF

abundance: NA
v_gene: TRBV6-5
d_gene: NA
j_gene: TRBJ2-5
CDR3nt: TGTGCCAGCAGTATACACCCGGGCCCCCAAGCGAAGGAAGAGACCCAGTACTTC
CDR3aa: CASSIHPGPQAKEETQYF

abundance: NA
v_gene: TRBV20-1
d_gene: NA
j_gene: TRBJ2-3
CDR3nt: TGCAGTGCTAGAGACAGGTTTTCAGATACGCAGTATTTT
CDR3aa: CSARDRFSDTQYF

abundance: once
v_gene: TRBV28
d_gene: NA
j_gene: TRBJ2-3
CDR3nt: TGTGCCAGCAGTTCCTGGACTTCAACTACGCAGTATTTT
CDR3aa: CASSSWTSTTQYF

abundance: NA
v_gene: TRBV2
d_gene: NA
j_gene: TRBJ2-4
CDR3nt: TGTGCCAGCGGTCCGGGGATCGCCAAAAACACTCAGTACTTC
CDR3aa: CASGPGIAKNTQYF

abundance: few
v_gene: TRBV9
d_gene: TRBD2
j_gene: TRBJ2-5
CDR3nt: TGTGCCAGCAGTGTCGCGGGAGGAGAGACCCAGTACTTC
CDR3aa: CASSVAGGETQYF

abundance: few
v_gene: TRBV4-1
d_gene: NA
j_gene: TRBJ1-2
CDR3nt: TGCGCCAGCAGCCAACTAGGGTGGCAGGGAGGGGACTATGGCTACACCTTC
CDR3aa: CASSQLGWQGGDYGYTF

abundance: few
v_gene: TRBV5-1
d_gene: TRBD1
j_gene: TRBJ1-2
CDR3nt: TGCGCCAGCAGCCTTACAGGGGAACAGTACGGCTACACCTTC
CDR3aa: CASSLTGEQYGYTF

abundance: NA
v_gene: TRBV29-1
d_gene: NA
j_gene: TRBJ1-5
CDR3nt: TGCAGCGTTCGTCCGGGGAATAGCAATCAGCCCCAGCATTTT
CDR3aa: CSVRPGNSNQPQHF

abundance: NA
v_gene: TRBV20-1
d_gene: NA
j_gene: TRBJ2-1
CDR3nt: TGCAGTGCTAGGGCAAGACGGAGCGATGAGCAGTTCTTC
CDR3aa: CSARARRSDEQFF

abundance: NA
v_gene: TRBV7-8
d_gene: TRBD1
j_gene: TRBJ2-1
CDR3nt: TGTGCCAGCAGCTCCTGGGGACAGGTTGTGAATGAGCAGTTCTTC
CDR3aa: CASSSWGQVVNEQFF

abundance: NA
v_gene: TRBV7-9
d_gene: NA
j_gene: TRBJ2-1
CDR3nt: TGTGCCAGCAGCTTAGGAGGGGAGCAGCCCCTTGGGAATGAGCAGTTCTTC
CDR3aa: CASSLGGEQPLGNEQFF

abundance: NA
v_gene: TRBV3-1
d_gene: NA
j_gene: TRBJ1-2
CDR3nt: TGTGCCAGCAGCCGGGGGGACCTCGGCTACAACCAGGACTATGGCTACACCTTC
CDR3aa: CASSRGDLGYNQDYGYTF

abundance: few
v_gene: TRBV4-1
d_gene: NA
j_gene: TRBJ2-7
CDR3nt: TGCGCCAGCAGCCAAGATGGGGACTGGTCCTACGAGCAGTACTTC
CDR3aa: CASSQDGDWSYEQYF

abundance: NA
v_gene: TRBV9
d_gene: NA
j_gene: TRBJ1-6
CDR3nt: TGTGCCAGCAGCGTAGAATCTACGGCAGATTCACCCCTCCACTTT
CDR3aa: CASSVESTADSPLHF

abundance: NA
v_gene: TRBV18
d_gene: NA
j_gene: TRBJ1-2
CDR3nt: TGTGCCAGCTCACCGTCCGATGATGGCTACACCTTC
CDR3aa: CASSPSDDGYTF

abundance: few
v_gene: TRBV4-1
d_gene: NA
j_gene: TRBJ2-7
CDR3nt: TGCGCCAGCAGCCAAGATGAGGGGGGGGCGATGAGTTACGAGCAGTACTTC
CDR3aa: CASSQDEGGAMSYEQYF

abundance: NA
v_gene: TRBV4-1
d_gene: TRBD1
j_gene: TRBJ2-1
CDR3nt: TGCGCCAGCAGCCAACCCTGGACAGGGGCAAACAATGAGCAGTTCTTC
CDR3aa: CASSQPWTGANNEQFF

abundance: NA
v_gene: TRBV20-1
d_gene: TRBD1
j_gene: TRBJ1-2
CDR3nt: TGCAGTGCAGGGGACAGCAACTATGGCTACACCTTC
CDR3aa: CSAGDSNYGYTF

abundance: NA
v_gene: TRBV7-3
d_gene: TRBD1
j_gene: TRBJ2-1
CDR3nt: TGTGCCAGCAGCCCGGGACAGACGGGGTACAATGAGCAGTTCTTC
CDR3aa: CASSPGQTGYNEQFF

abundance: NA
v_gene: TRBV12-3/TRBV12-4
d_gene: TRBD2
j_gene: TRBJ2-5
CDR3nt: TGTGCCAGCAGCCAAATAACCGGGACTAGTTTTGCGTTGTCCCAAGAGACCCAGTACTTC
CDR3aa: CASSQITGTSFALSQETQYF

abundance: NA
v_gene: TRBV4-2
d_gene: TRBD2
j_gene: TRBJ2-1
CDR3nt: TGTGCCAGCAGCCAAGGCAGCGGGAGTTTCTACAATGAGCAGTTCTTC
CDR3aa: CASSQGSGSFYNEQFF

abundance: NA
v_gene: TRBV12-3/TRBV12-4
d_gene: NA
j_gene: TRBJ1-5
CDR3nt: TGTGCCAGCAGTTTGGGGGAACATCAGCCCCAGCATTTT
CDR3aa: CASSLGEHQPQHF

abundance: NA
v_gene: TRBV5-5
d_gene: TRBD2
j_gene: TRBJ2-1
CDR3nt: TGTGCCAGCAGCATAACTAGCGGGAGGGCCTATGAGCAGTTCTTC
CDR3aa: CASSITSGRAYEQFF

abundance: NA
v_gene: TRBV12-3/TRBV12-4
d_gene: TRBD1
j_gene: TRBJ2-5
CDR3nt: TGTGCCAGCAGCTACCCGGGACAGGGAGGAGAGACCCAGTACTTC
CDR3aa: CASSYPGQGGETQYF

abundance: NA
v_gene: TRBV9
d_gene: NA
j_gene: TRBJ1-5
CDR3nt: TGTGCCAGCAGCGGGGGGGGGCTTAGCAATCAGCCCCAGCATTTT
CDR3aa: CASSGGGLSNQPQHF

abundance: few
v_gene: TRBV6-1
d_gene: TRBD2
j_gene: TRBJ2-7
CDR3nt: TGTGCCAGCAGTGAAAGGAATAGCGGGTCCTACGAGCAGTACTTC
CDR3aa: CASSERNSGSYEQYF

abundance: few
v_gene: TRBV7-9
d_gene: NA
j_gene: TRBJ2-5
CDR3nt: TGTGCCAGCAGCTCGAAACGTCTGGGGCTGGAGACCCAGTACTTC
CDR3aa: CASSSKRLGLETQYF